This is a list of T cell receptor beta chains from one sample in a study of human T cells and chemical hapten exposure. TCRdb recomputed calls from the RACE reads with MiXCR, one row per CDR3 protein. Seen here are 270,000 or so distinct CDR3 sequences, almost 8% observed once, and the top ten hold approximately 1.2%. The material was whole blood, obtained in connection with sensitization to the hapten diphenylcyclopropenone (DPC). The receptors here all came from a man aged 18 to 30 with alopecia areata. Some clones in this sample may be carry-over from other donors' samples. Both conserved end residues are part of each CDR3. The order of the fields is V gene, D gene, clone size, J gene, CDR3 protein, CDR3 DNA. The D gene is left open where the match is weak. Clone size is given for some rows only: seen once, a few or many times, or a class if the clone is expanded.

TRBV5-1	-	few	TRBJ2-5	CASSSGSGEETQYF	TGCGCCAGCAGCTCAGGGAGTGGGGAAGAGACCCAGTACTTC
TRBV4-2	-	few	TRBJ1-3	CASSQTLGNTIYF	TGTGCCAGCAGCCAAACGTTAGGGAACACCATATATTTT
TRBV20-1	-	few	TRBJ2-1	CSAKRSYNEQFF	TGCAGTGCCAAGCGTTCCTACAATGAGCAGTTCTTC
TRBV27	-	-	TRBJ1-3	CASSLSQRTVGNTIYF	TGTGCCAGCAGTTTATCACAGAGGACAGTTGGAAACACCATATATTTT
TRBV28	TRBD2	many	TRBJ2-7	CASSLWTSGGNYEQYF	TGTGCCAGCAGTTTATGGACTAGCGGAGGGAATTACGAGCAGTACTTC
TRBV12-3/TRBV12-4	TRBD2	-	TRBJ2-7	CASRLAELREQYF	TGTGCCAGTAGACTAGCGGAGCTTCGGGAGCAGTACTTC
TRBV27	-	once	TRBJ2-2	CASSFYRQVLANTGELFF	TGTGCCAGCAGTTTTTACAGACAGGTGCTCGCGAACACCGGGGAGCTGTTTTTT
TRBV4-3	-	few	TRBJ1-5	CASSQGLGSNQPQHF	TGCGCCAGCAGCCAAGGCTTGGGTAGCAATCAGCCCCAGCATTTT
TRBV20-1	-	-	TRBJ1-6	CSAQTAYNTPLHF	TGCAGTGCCCAGACAGCCTATAATACACCCCTCCACTTT
TRBV20-1	-	-	TRBJ1-3	CSAGGQDYSGNTIYF	TGCAGTGCTGGGGGGCAGGATTATTCCGGAAACACCATATATTTT
TRBV7-2	TRBD2	-	TRBJ2-3	CASSLEQLAGDKYF	TGTGCCAGCAGCTTAGAGCAACTAGCGGGGGACAAGTATTTT